This T cell receptor beta chain was obtained from a study of control samples from healthy donors and cancer patients. With 5 bases removed from V and 6 bases from J, the gap between germline ends came to 22 bases. Germline values: CDR1 SGHTA, CDR2 FQGNSA. The CDR3 runs 16 residues. Clones were sequenced by immunoSEQ multiplex PCR, and TCRdb holds only the in-frame ones, with some missing. The data hold some 200,000 clones, with just under 95% observed a single time. This TCR derives from a man between 50 and 59 years old in good health. The rearrangement uses TRBV7-2 and TRBJ1-1; perhaps TRBD1 as D (5 bases). The sequenced sample was blood. DNA for the CDR3: TGTGCCAGCAGCCCCGTTGGGGGGGACCCGACGCCTGAAGCTTTCTTT. Its protein product is CASSPVGGDPTPEAFF.